The 32 T cell receptor beta chains below all came from one sample that was sequenced in a study of CD8 T cells in ankylosing spondylitis (dated by TCRdb to about 2017). The library relied on 5' RACE. The instrument was an Illumina HiSeq 2500. TCRdb applied fastp at Q25 and MiXCR to the public reads, then kept only in-frame beta chains. A single entry per CDR3 protein holds the most common genes and DNA from its merged rows. This sample comprises some 87,000 distinct CDR3 sequences, approximately 9% of them detected only once. About 4.6% of the sample belongs to the ten largest clones. Sequenced input: blood, either unsorted or a sorted T cell fraction (not recorded which). The receptors here all came from a male donor with ankylosing spondylitis or in good health (not recorded which).

This clonotype was counted ten times or more. This sequence joins TRBV11-3 and TRBJ2-7; D remains ambiguous. The CDR3 is 14 amino acids. Germline V gene sequence: CDR1 SGHNT, CDR2 YENEEA. The V and J ends lost 1 base and 0 bases respectively, with 7 bases between them. The CDR3 sequence: CASSLGQSSYEQYF. In nucleotides, the CDR3 is TGTGCCAGCAGCTTAGGGCAGTCCTCCTACGAGCAGTACTTC.

This clonotype appeared many times. The chain joins TRBV5-8 to TRBJ1-2, with D unclear. V dropped 0 bases and J dropped 8 bases, with 17 bases sitting between them. Germline CDR1 SGHTS, CDR2 YDEGEE. This CDR3 contains 15 residues. The CDR3, as DNA: TGTGCCAGCAGCTTGGTAGGGCCCGCAAGAGAGGGCTACACCTTC. Translating gives CASSLVGPAREGYTF.

This clonotype was seen many times. J is TRBJ2-7 and V is TRBV20-1; 7 positions match TRBD1. The CDR3 is made up of 15 amino acids. Per germline, CDR1 DFQATT and CDR2 SNEGSKA (reference sequence). V shed 0 bases, J shed 4 bases, and the junction held 9 bases outside the gene matches. As DNA, the CDR3 is TGCAGTGCTAGAGATCGAAACAGGGGTAGATACGAGCAGTACTTC. It translates to CSARDRNRGRYEQYF.

This clonotype appeared many times. V usage is TRBV5-4 and J usage is TRBJ2-7, with TRBD1 identical over 9 bases. This CDR3 is 14 amino acids long. Looked up from germline, CDR1 is SGHNT and CDR2 is YYREEE (reference sequence). The ends lost 3 bases at V and 5 bases at J; junction bases unmatched: 6. CDR3 region: CASSWTGTGNEQYF. In nucleotides, the CDR3 is TGTGCCAGCAGCTGGACCGGGACAGGGAACGAGCAGTACTTC.

The V gene is TRBV7-6, the J gene TRBJ2-1; no definite D call. CDR1 and CDR2 (germline): SGHVS, FNYEAQ. CDR3 length: 17 amino acids. The V end lost 5 bases, the J end lost 5 bases, and 22 bases lay between the germline ends. The CDR3 here is CASSPVLMGVGDNEQFF. Here the CDR3 DNA reads TGTGCCAGCAGCCCAGTGCTTATGGGTGTTGGGGACAATGAGCAGTTCTTC.

In its sample, this clonotype was seen many times. This rearrangement joins TRBV20-1 to TRBJ2-6; D not certain. Looked up from germline, CDR1 is DFQATT and CDR2 is SNEGSKA (reference sequence). The length of the CDR3 is 13 residues. V dropped 6 bases and J dropped 0 bases, with 6 bases sitting between them. In nucleotides, the CDR3 is TGCAGTGCGAGACCCTCTGGGGCCAACGTCCTGACTTTC. Translation gives CSARPSGANVLTF.

This clonotype was seen repeatedly, ten times or more. The V and J genes are TRBV5-1 and TRBJ2-1; TRBD1 agrees at 8 bases. The CDR3 runs to 13 residues. V shed 4 bases, J shed 7 bases, and the junction held 4 bases outside the gene matches. CDR1 SGHRS and CDR2 YFSETQ come from the germline V gene. CDR3 nucleotides: TGCGCCAGCAGCACTAGACAGGGGAATGAGCAGTTCTTC. Protein sequence: CASSTRQGNEQFF.

This clonotype showed up many times. The chain carries TRBV12-3 or TRBV12-4 and TRBJ2-2; D unclear. Trimming removed 6 bases at V and 1 base at J, with 15 bases between. The CDR3 has 16 residues. The CDR3 sequence: CASRPDVWVNTGELFF. The CDR3 DNA reads TGTGCCAGCAGGCCCGATGTGTGGGTGAACACCGGGGAGCTGTTTTTT.

This clonotype was observed a few times. CDR3 region: CASSLASFGTLGTETQYF. The CDR3 DNA follows: TGCGCCAGCAGCCTTGCGAGTTTTGGGACACTCGGGACGGAGACCCAGTACTTC. This chain uses TRBV5-1 with TRBJ2-5, with D perhaps TRBD1 (6 bases). The CDR3 spans 18 residues. Germline V lookup: CDR1 SGHRS, CDR2 YFSETQ. The germline V and J ends were trimmed by 4 bases and 5 bases, with 27 bases remaining between them.

Only a few counts were recorded for this clonotype. This may come from a read error, since a much larger clone is one base off. The chain recombines TRBV12-3 or TRBV12-4 with TRBJ2-3; 8 bases fit TRBD2. The CDR3 consists of 18 residues. CDR3 in amino acids: CTSSLSSRRRGGTDTQYF. The DNA of the CDR3 is TGTACCAGCAGTTTATCCTCCCGTCGGCGGGGGGGCACAGATACGCAGTATTTT.

The chain carries TRBV20-1 and TRBJ1-2, with TRBD1 matching over 8 bases. The J segment lost 9 bases and the V segment lost 1 base, leaving 16 bases of the junction unmatched. The CDR3 length is 16 residues. Germline loops: CDR1 DFQATT, CDR2 SNEGSKA (reference sequence). Here the CDR3 DNA reads TGCAGTGCTAGAGTCTTGGGAATTCGGACAGGGACGAGCTACACCTTC. It specifies CSARVLGIRTGTSYTF.

This clonotype appeared many times. The V call is TRBV2, the J call TRBJ1-1; D not resolved. There are 12 residues in the CDR3. Germline V gives CDR1 SNHLY, CDR2 FYNNEI. Trimming removed 7 bases from V and 6 bases from J, with 12 bases in between. CDR3 coding DNA: TGTGCCAGCAAGTTAGGAGCTGCTGAAGCTTTCTTT. This codes for CASKLGAAEAFF. The whole variable domain, filled in from reference TRBV2 and TRBJ1-1, reads EPEVTQTPSHQVTQMGQEVILRCVPISNHLYFYWYRQILGQKVEFLVSFYNNEISEKSEIFDDQFSVERPDGSNFTLKIRSTKLEDSAMYFCASKLGAAEAFFGQGTRLTVV.

This clonotype showed up just a few times. The rearrangement joins TRBV18 to TRBJ1-3, with 8 bases lining up with TRBD1. J was trimmed by 4 bases and V by 3 bases; bases with no gene match: 8. Germline V CDR1 and CDR2: KGHSH, LQKENI. This CDR3 has 16 residues. The CDR3 DNA follows: TGTGCCAGCTCACCGGGGGCAGGGGGCGTCGGAAACACCATATATTTT. Amino acid sequence: CASSPGAGGVGNTIYF.

This clonotype was seen many times. This rearrangement joins TRBV3-1 to TRBJ1-2, with 10 bases lining up with TRBD1. Germline V gives CDR1 LGHDT, CDR2 YNNKEL (reference sequence). There are 17 residues in the CDR3. The junction had 12 bases not matched to a gene; V was cut back by 5 bases and J by 3 bases. CDR3 residues: CASSTRDRGIPYYGYTF. The DNA for the CDR3 is TGTGCCAGCAGCACCAGGGACAGGGGCATACCTTACTATGGCTACACCTTC. The full variable domain, rest sourced from reference TRBV3-1 and TRBJ1-2, is DTAVSQTPKYLVTQMGNDKSIKCEQNLGHDTMYWYKQDSKKFLKIMFSYNNKELIINETVPNRFSPKSPDKAHLNLHINSLELGDSAVYFCASSTRDRGIPYYGYTFGSGTRLTVV.

This clonotype was recorded at least ten times. The rearrangement joins TRBV2 to TRBJ2-1; 12 bases agree with TRBD2. V gave up 6 bases and J gave up 8 bases; unmatched junction bases: 14. Germline V lookup: CDR1 SNHLY, CDR2 FYNNEI. This CDR3 is built from 17 residues. CDR3 in amino acids: CASSPPMTSGGDDEQFF. The CDR3 DNA is TGTGCCAGCAGCCCTCCGATGACTAGCGGGGGTGATGATGAGCAGTTCTTC.

In this sample, this clonotype turned up many times. The genes are TRBV20-1 and TRBJ2-7; the D is unclear. The CDR3 spans 16 residues. Looked up from germline, CDR1 is DFQATT and CDR2 is SNEGSKA (reference sequence). Trimming stripped 0 bases from V and 1 base from J, with 16 bases between. The CDR3 spells CSARELHGKRSYEQYF. The CDR3 nucleotides read TGCAGTGCTAGAGAATTGCACGGAAAGCGATCCTACGAGCAGTACTTC.

Regarding this clonotype: A much larger clone lies one base from this, so it may be a read error. The CDR3, as DNA: TGTGCCATCAGTTTATGGGGATTCAGCGGGGGGGACGCTAATACGCAGTATTTT. It encodes CAISLWGFSGGDANTQYF. The V gene is TRBV12-3 or TRBV12-4, the J gene TRBJ2-3; 10 nucleotides align to TRBD2. This CDR3 is 18 amino acids long.

V is TRBV5-5 and J is TRBJ2-6; D might be TRBD1 (5 bases). Deletions cut 2 bases from V and 2 bases from J, with 11 bases between. The length of the CDR3 is 16 residues. Germline V gene sequence: CDR1 SGHKS, CDR2 YYEKEE (reference sequence). The CDR3 DNA is TGTGCCAGCAGCTTTACAGGAACTCCTGGGGCCAACGTCCTGACTTTC. This sequence encodes CASSFTGTPGANVLTF.

This clonotype was seen many times. The rearrangement uses TRBV20-1 and TRBJ1-4; D is possibly TRBD1 (6 bases). This CDR3 has 14 residues. Per germline, CDR1 DFQATT and CDR2 SNEGSKA (reference sequence). Between the trimmed V and J ends, which lost 6 bases and 4 bases, there was a span of 15 bases. The CDR3 bases are TGCAGTGCCTCAACGACAGGTCATAATGAAAAACTGTTTTTT. It translates to CSASTTGHNEKLFF.

This clonotype was seen many times. This chain joins TRBV12-3 or TRBV12-4 and TRBJ2-5; D call uncertain. There are 13 residues in the CDR3. V was cut by 5 bases and J by 5 bases, with 12 bases left in between. This CDR3 reads CASSPAGRETQYF. The CDR3 nucleotides are TGTGCCAGCAGTCCCGCCGGACGCGAGACCCAGTACTTC.

This clonotype has a count of ten or more. The chain combines TRBV20-1 with TRBJ1-1, with no clear D. Trimming took off 3 bases at V and 0 bases at J, with 8 bases between the two ends. This CDR3 is 13 amino acids long. CDR1 and CDR2 (germline): DFQATT, SNEGSKA (reference sequence). CDR3 nucleotide sequence: TGCAGTGCTAGCCGAGGGTTGAACACTGAAGCTTTCTTT. Amino acid sequence: CSASRGLNTEAFF.

This clonotype was detected many times. The rearrangement links TRBV6-1 to TRBJ1-5, with D perhaps TRBD1 (6 bases). This CDR3 comprises 16 residues. V gave up 1 base and J gave up 4 bases, with 14 bases separating them. The germline V gene has CDR1 MNHNS and CDR2 SASEGT. CDR3 coding DNA: TGTGCCAGCAGTGAAGGAATGGGGGCCGCGAATCAGCCCCAGCATTTT. It encodes CASSEGMGAANQPQHF.

This clonotype occurred many times. J is TRBJ2-7 and V is TRBV3-1; D unresolved. CDR1 and CDR2 from the germline V gene are LGHDT and YNNKEL (reference sequence). The CDR3 covers 14 residues. Deletions cut 0 bases from V and 2 bases from J, with 8 bases between. This CDR3 reads CASSQEWSAYEQYF. The CDR3 DNA reads TGTGCCAGCAGCCAAGAGTGGTCGGCCTACGAGCAGTACTTC.

This clonotype was counted many times. V usage is TRBV5-6 and J usage is TRBJ2-5; D not resolved. The CDR3 loop spans 17 amino acids. The germline V gene encodes CDR1 SGHDT and CDR2 YYEEEE. Trimming removed 0 bases from V and 5 bases from J, with 20 bases in between. This CDR3 is CASSLGRWIDIDETQYF. In DNA form, the CDR3 reads TGTGCCAGCAGCTTGGGGCGTTGGATAGACATTGACGAGACCCAGTACTTC.

To note about this clonotype: A much larger clone is a single base away; this may be a read error. This sequence joins TRBV30 and TRBJ2-5; weak D call: TRBD2 (6 bases). The CDR3 has 13 residues. Germline lookup yields CDR1 GTSNPN and CDR2 SVGIG (reference sequence). CDR3 DNA sequence: TGTGCCTGGAGTCCCCCGGGTCGGGAGACCCGGTACTTC. Its translation is CAWSPPGRETRYF.

This clonotype has at least ten counts. V and J are TRBV28 and TRBJ1-2, with 9 bases aligning to TRBD1. This CDR3 spans 11 amino acids. The junction had 3 bases not matched to a gene; V was cut back by 4 bases and J by 12 bases. Germline V gives CDR1 MDHEN, CDR2 SYDVKM. The CDR3 nucleotides are TGTGCCAGCAGTTACGACAGGGGGAACACCTTC. This sequence encodes CASSYDRGNTF.

Comment on this clonotype: This sequence may be a read error, since a much larger clone differs from it by one base. The chain uses TRBV6-5 and TRBJ1-1, with unresolved D. This CDR3 has 14 amino acids. The germline CDR1 and CDR2 sequences are MNHEY and SVGAGI. Here the CDR3 reads CANSFDPGGTEAFF. CDR3 DNA: TGTGCCAACAGTTTTGACCCAGGTGGCACTGAAGCTTTCTTT.

With respect to this clonotype: A junction end diverges from the germline sequence, so it may reflect a read error. The gene calls are TRBV5-1 and TRBJ1-2, with a weak D call TRBD1 (5 bases). The CDR3 covers 14 residues. Per the germline V gene, CDR1 is SGHRS and CDR2 is YFSETQ. The CDR3 sequence: CASGLVVGVDGYTF. CDR3 nucleotide sequence: TGCGCCAGCGGCTTGGTGGTAGGGGTGGATGGCTACACCTTC.

In this sample, this clonotype turned up many times. The V call is TRBV20-1, the J call TRBJ1-1; 9 positions match TRBD1. V shed 6 bases and J 5 bases; nucleotides not matched to a gene: 4. This CDR3 has 12 amino acids. Germline V CDR1 and CDR2: DFQATT, SNEGSKA (reference sequence). The CDR3 DNA reads TGCAGTGCAGAGACAGGGGGGACTGAAGCTTTCTTT. It is translated as CSAETGGTEAFF.

In its sample, this clonotype was seen many times. The chain recombines TRBV30 with TRBJ2-3; 9 positions match TRBD2. After removal of 4 bases from V and 1 base from J, the junction contained 12 bases not matched to a gene. The CDR3 is made up of 17 amino acids. Germline-derived CDR1 and CDR2 are GTSNPN and SVGIG (reference sequence). CDR3 nucleotide sequence: TGTGCCTGGACCCTCGGCTCTTCTAGCGGGGGCACAGATACGCAGTATTTT. Protein sequence: CAWTLGSSSGGTDTQYF. The complete variable domain, with remaining parts taken from reference TRBV30 and TRBJ2-3, reads SQTIHQWPATLVQPVGSPLSLECTVEGTSNPNLYWYRQAAGRGLQLLFYSVGIGQISSEVPQNLSASRPQDRQFILSSKKLLLSDSGFYLCAWTLGSSSGGTDTQYFGPGTRLTVL.

This clonotype was detected ten times or more. V usage is TRBV29-1 and J usage is TRBJ2-1, with 8 bases fitting TRBD1. The V gene's germline CDR1 is SQVTM and CDR2 ANQGSEA. The CDR3 spans 18 residues. The ends lost 7 bases at V and 0 bases at J; junction bases unmatched: 17. CDR3 protein: CSALPGGLDFISYNEQFF. The CDR3 nucleotides are TGCAGCGCCCTCCCAGGGGGCCTTGACTTTATCTCCTACAATGAGCAGTTCTTC.

This clonotype came up many times. The chain employs TRBV6-6 and TRBJ2-2; D gene ambiguous. The CDR3 spans 12 residues. Germline V gene sequence: CDR1 MNHNY, CDR2 SVGAGI (reference sequence). Trimming took 3 bases from V and 5 from J, leaving 4 bases between them. The CDR3, as DNA: TGTGCCAGCAGTTATAGAACCGGGGAGCTGTTTTTT. This sequence encodes CASSYRTGELFF.